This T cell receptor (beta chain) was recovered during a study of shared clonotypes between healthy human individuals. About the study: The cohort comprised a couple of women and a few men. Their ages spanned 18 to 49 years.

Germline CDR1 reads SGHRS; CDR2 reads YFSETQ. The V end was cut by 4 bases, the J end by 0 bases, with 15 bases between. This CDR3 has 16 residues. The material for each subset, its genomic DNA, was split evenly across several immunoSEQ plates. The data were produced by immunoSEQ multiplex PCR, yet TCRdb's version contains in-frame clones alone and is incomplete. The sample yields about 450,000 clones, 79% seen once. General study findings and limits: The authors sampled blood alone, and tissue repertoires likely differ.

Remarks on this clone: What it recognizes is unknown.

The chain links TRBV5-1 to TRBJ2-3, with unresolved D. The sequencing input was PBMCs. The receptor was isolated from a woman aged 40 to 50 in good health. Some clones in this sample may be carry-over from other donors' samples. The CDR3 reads CASSALTPGSTDTQYF. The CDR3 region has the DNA TGCGCCAGCAGCGCCCTGACACCGGGTAGCACAGATACGCAGTATTTT. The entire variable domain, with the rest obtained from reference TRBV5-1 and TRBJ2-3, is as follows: KAGVTQTPRYLIKTRGQQVTLSCSPISGHRSVSWYQQTPGQGLQFLFEYFSETQRNKGNFPGRFSGRQFSNSRSEMNVSTLELGDSALYLCASSALTPGSTDTQYFGPGTRLTVL.